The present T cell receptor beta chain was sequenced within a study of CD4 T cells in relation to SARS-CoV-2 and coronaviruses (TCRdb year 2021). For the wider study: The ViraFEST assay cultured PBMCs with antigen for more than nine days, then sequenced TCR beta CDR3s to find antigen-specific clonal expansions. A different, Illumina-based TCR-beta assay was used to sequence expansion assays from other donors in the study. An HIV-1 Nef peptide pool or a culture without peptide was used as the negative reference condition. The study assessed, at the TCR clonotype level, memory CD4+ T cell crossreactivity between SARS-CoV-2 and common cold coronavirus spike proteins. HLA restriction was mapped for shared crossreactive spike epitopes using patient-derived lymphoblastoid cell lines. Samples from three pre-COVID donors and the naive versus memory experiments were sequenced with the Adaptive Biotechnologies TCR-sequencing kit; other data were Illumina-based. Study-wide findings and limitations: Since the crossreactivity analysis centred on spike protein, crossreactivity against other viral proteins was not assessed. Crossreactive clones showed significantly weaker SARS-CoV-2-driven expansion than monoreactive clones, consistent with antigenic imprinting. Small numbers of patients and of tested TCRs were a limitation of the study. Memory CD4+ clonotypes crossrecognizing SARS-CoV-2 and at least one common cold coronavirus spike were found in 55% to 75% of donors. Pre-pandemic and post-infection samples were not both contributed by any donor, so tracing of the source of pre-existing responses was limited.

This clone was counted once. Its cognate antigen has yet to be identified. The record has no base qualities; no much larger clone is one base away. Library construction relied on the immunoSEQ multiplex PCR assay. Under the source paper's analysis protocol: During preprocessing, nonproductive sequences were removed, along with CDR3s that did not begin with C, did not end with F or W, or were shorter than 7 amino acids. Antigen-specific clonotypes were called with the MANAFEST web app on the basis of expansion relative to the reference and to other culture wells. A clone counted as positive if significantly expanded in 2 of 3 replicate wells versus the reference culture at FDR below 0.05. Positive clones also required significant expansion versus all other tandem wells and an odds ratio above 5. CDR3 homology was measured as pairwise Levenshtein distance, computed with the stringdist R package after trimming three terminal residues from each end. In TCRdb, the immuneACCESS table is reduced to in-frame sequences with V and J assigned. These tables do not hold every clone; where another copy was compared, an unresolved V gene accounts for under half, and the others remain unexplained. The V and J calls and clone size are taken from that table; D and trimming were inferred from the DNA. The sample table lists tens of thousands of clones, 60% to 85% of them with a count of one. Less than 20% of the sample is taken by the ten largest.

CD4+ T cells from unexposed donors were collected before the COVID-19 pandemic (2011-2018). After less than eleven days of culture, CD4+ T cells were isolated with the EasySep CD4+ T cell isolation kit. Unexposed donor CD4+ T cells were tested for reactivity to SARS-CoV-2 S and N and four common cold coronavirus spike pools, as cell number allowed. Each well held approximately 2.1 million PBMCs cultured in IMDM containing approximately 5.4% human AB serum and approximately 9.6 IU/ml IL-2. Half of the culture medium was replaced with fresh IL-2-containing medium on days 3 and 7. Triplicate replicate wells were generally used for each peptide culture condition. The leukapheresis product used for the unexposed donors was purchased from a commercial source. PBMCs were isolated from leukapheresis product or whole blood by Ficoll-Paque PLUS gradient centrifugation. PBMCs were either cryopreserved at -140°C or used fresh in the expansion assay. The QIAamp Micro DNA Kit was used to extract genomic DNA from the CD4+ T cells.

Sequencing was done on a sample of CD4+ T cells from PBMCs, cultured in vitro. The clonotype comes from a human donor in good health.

CDR3 protein: CASSPIRGGGNYF. The nucleotides read TGTGCCAGCAGCCCCATACGGGGGGGAGGGAACTACTTC. The sequence is built from TRBV6-5 and TRBJ2-4; TRBD2 aligns with 8 central bases. V is pruned by 6 bases and J by 16 bases, leaving 14 bases of the junction without a gene match. The CDR3 runs 13 residues from the cysteine to the phenylalanine. Only CDR3 DNA remains: 39 bases, in frame from the first base. CDR1 and CDR2, looked up from the germline V gene, are MNHEY and SVGAGI.